These 23 T cell receptor beta chains originate from one sample sequenced in a study of T cell repertoires in cytomegalovirus infection. TCRdb recomputed calls from the reads with MiXCR, one row per CDR3 protein. The sample has 150,000 to 200,000 distinct CDR3 sequences, about 28% seen once. Sample: PBMCs. The receptors shown here come from a human donor in good health (CMV status not recorded). Some clones in this sample may be carry-over from other donors' samples.

This clonotype has just one count. The V call is TRBV29-1, the J call TRBJ1-1, with a weak D call TRBD1 (5 bases). Germline CDR1 reads SQVTM; CDR2 reads ANQGSEA. The V end was cut by 5 bases, the J end by 3 bases, with 13 bases between. The CDR3 spans 13 residues. Here the CDR3 DNA reads TGCAGCGTTTTCCCAGACAGCTACACTGAAGCTTTCTTT. It codes for CSVFPDSYTEAFF. The variable domain in full, completed from reference TRBV29-1 and TRBJ1-1, reads SAVISQKPSRDICQRGTSLTIQCQVDSQVTMMFWYRQQPGQSLTLIATANQGSEATYESGFVIDKFPISRPNLTFSTLTVSNMSPEDSSIYLCSVFPDSYTEAFFGQGTRLTVV.

This clonotype was seen repeatedly, ten times or more. The chain is built from TRBV7-2 and TRBJ2-1; 8 positions match TRBD2. This CDR3 comprises 14 residues. Per germline, CDR1 SGHTA and CDR2 FQGNSA. The V and J ends lost 3 bases and 10 bases, in that order; junction bases with no gene match: 8. The CDR3 DNA reads TGTGCCAGCAGCTTTAGCGGGGCCATGCGGGAGCAGTTCTTC. Its translation: CASSFSGAMREQFF.

This clonotype was found once. This chain connects TRBV19 to TRBJ1-1, with D perhaps matching TRBD1 (5 bases). The CDR3 has 15 residues. Trimming took 4 bases from V and 6 from J, leaving 18 bases between them. Germline CDR1 and CDR2: LNHDA and SQIVND (reference sequence). The CDR3 DNA is TGTGCCAGTAGTACCCTATTTGACAGTGGAGCTGAAGCTTTCTTT. Its translation: CASSTLFDSGAEAFF.

The chain couples TRBV4-3 to TRBJ1-1, with no clear D. The CDR3 contains 14 residues. CDR1 LGHNA and CDR2 YSLEER come from the germline V gene. V dropped 4 bases and J dropped 1 base, with 10 bases sitting between them. The CDR3 reads CASSPARGNTEAFF. CDR3 DNA sequence: TGCGCCAGCAGCCCGGCGCGGGGGAACACTGAAGCTTTCTTT.

This chain uses TRBV7-6 with TRBJ2-7; tentative D call: TRBD1 (6 bases). This CDR3 has 15 amino acids. The germline V gene encodes CDR1 SGHVS and CDR2 FNYEAQ. V dropped 2 bases and J dropped 0 bases, with 11 bases sitting between them. The CDR3 protein is CASSLPQGNSYEQYF. DNA for the CDR3: TGTGCCAGCAGCTTACCCCAGGGGAACTCCTACGAGCAGTACTTC.

The gene calls are TRBV7-9 and TRBJ2-7; D is perhaps TRBD2 (7 bases). Germline CDR1 is SEHNR and CDR2 is FQNEAQ (reference sequence). The germline V and J ends were trimmed by 5 bases and 1 base, with 15 bases remaining between them. This CDR3 region has 15 residues. The CDR3 here is CASSPWGGLSYEQYF. The CDR3, as DNA: TGTGCCAGCAGCCCGTGGGGGGGGCTGTCCTACGAGCAGTACTTC.

The chain couples TRBV4-3 to TRBJ1-2, with 8 bases aligning to TRBD1. V was pared by 6 bases and J by 4 bases, with 7 bases of the junction left unmatched. Germline V gene lookup returns CDR1 LGHNA and CDR2 YSLEER. The CDR3 contains 14 residues. In nucleotides, the CDR3 is TGCGCCAGCAGACCCGGGACAGGAGTCTATGGCTACACCTTC. Encoded protein: CASRPGTGVYGYTF.

This clonotype came up once. The junction departs from germline at one end; a sequencing error may be responsible. The gene calls are TRBV7-8 and TRBJ2-3; maybe TRBD2 (5 bases). Germline V gene data show CDR1 as SGHVS and CDR2 as FQNEAQ. The CDR3 totals 17 residues. The CDR3, as DNA: TGTGCCAGCAGCTTAGTACTCAGCGGACTGTTAACAGCTACGCAGTATTTT. Its translation is CASSLVLSGLLTATQYF.

The chain recombines TRBV19 with TRBJ1-1, with D possibly being TRBD1 (5 bases). The CDR3 has 15 amino acids. With 5 bases removed from V and 2 bases from J, the gap between germline ends came to 15 bases. CDR1 is LNHDA and CDR2 is SQIVND in the germline V gene (reference sequence). This CDR3 is CASSLDGDVNTEAFF. CDR3 nucleotide sequence: TGTGCCAGTAGTCTTGACGGGGACGTTAACACTGAAGCTTTCTTT.

The V gene is TRBV6-6, the J gene TRBJ2-3; D is ambiguous. This CDR3 has 15 amino acids. The ends were cut back, 7 bases at V and 6 bases at J, with 20 bases in the middle. Germline V CDR1 and CDR2: MNHNY, SVGAGI (reference sequence). The CDR3 sequence: CASIRVWTERDTQYF. The CDR3 nucleotides are TGTGCCAGCATCAGAGTTTGGACGGAAAGGGATACGCAGTATTTT.

The chain carries TRBV20-1 and TRBJ2-1; TRBD1 matches 7 bases. The CDR3 spans 16 residues. The junction had 12 bases not matched to a gene; V was cut back by 4 bases and J by 3 bases. CDR1 and CDR2 (germline): DFQATT, SNEGSKA (reference sequence). Here the CDR3 reads CSATDPDRASYNEQFF. The CDR3 DNA is TGCAGTGCTACAGATCCCGACAGGGCGAGCTACAATGAGCAGTTCTTC.

The CDR3 DNA sequence: TGCAGCGTTGATGAGACAGGGGGTGCAGATACGCAGTATTTT. It translates to CSVDETGGADTQYF. V is TRBV29-1 and J is TRBJ2-3; 9 bases agree with TRBD1. Germline lookup yields CDR1 SQVTM and CDR2 ANQGSEA. Trimming at V came to 3 bases and at J to 4 bases, leaving 5 bases not matched to a gene. This CDR3 contains 14 residues.

The chain joins TRBV12-3 or TRBV12-4 to TRBJ2-5; D unclear. CDR3 size: 14 residues. Between the trimmed V and J ends, which lost 3 bases and 5 bases, there was a span of 13 bases. Written as DNA, the CDR3 is TGTGCCAGCAGTTTGGATCCCCCGCCGGAGACCCAGTACTTC. Its translation: CASSLDPPPETQYF.

This clonotype has a handful of counts. The CDR3 loop is CSVFTGGTEAFF. The CDR3 nucleotides are TGCAGCGTTTTTACAGGGGGAACTGAAGCTTTCTTT. The chain has TRBV29-1 and TRBJ1-1; 8 bases map to TRBD1. The CDR3 loop spans 12 amino acids. The V segment lost 5 bases and the J segment 5 bases; nucleotides outside the gene matches: 4. Germline V gives CDR1 SQVTM, CDR2 ANQGSEA.

The gene calls are TRBV6-2 or TRBV6-3 and TRBJ1-1; 7 nucleotides line up with TRBD1. This CDR3 region has 15 residues. The V segment lost 7 bases and the J segment 0 bases; nucleotides outside the gene matches: 8. The V gene's germline CDR1 is MNHEY and CDR2 SVGEGT. CDR3 amino acids: CASTKQGLLNTEAFF. CDR3 DNA sequence: TGTGCCAGCACAAAACAGGGGCTTCTGAACACTGAAGCTTTCTTT.

The chain combines TRBV29-1 with TRBJ2-1; D gene uncertain. V lost 5 bases, J lost 2 bases, and 10 bases lay in between. The germline V gene encodes CDR1 SQVTM and CDR2 ANQGSEA. The CDR3 covers 13 residues. The CDR3 loop reads CSVRTSTYNEQFF. DNA of the CDR3: TGCAGCGTTAGGACCTCTACCTACAATGAGCAGTTCTTC.

This clonotype was seen only a few times. This rearrangement joins TRBV27 to TRBJ1-1, with D perhaps TRBD1 (5 bases). There are 14 residues in the CDR3. V was shortened by 5 bases and J by 5 bases, with 15 bases between the two germline ends. CDR1 MNHEY and CDR2 SMNVEV come from the germline V gene (reference sequence). CDR3 in amino acids: CASSAILRETEAFF. Written as DNA, the CDR3 is TGTGCCAGCAGTGCAATCCTCAGGGAGACTGAAGCTTTCTTT.

This clonotype was observed once. The rearrangement uses TRBV6-2 or TRBV6-3 and TRBJ2-1, with 7 bases identical to TRBD2. This CDR3 is built from 13 residues. CDR1 is MNHEY and CDR2 is SVGEGT in the germline V gene. With 4 bases clipped from V and 7 bases from J, the junction kept 4 bases outside the gene matches. CDR3 region: CASSSALANEQFF. CDR3 DNA sequence: TGTGCCAGCAGTTCCGCACTAGCGAATGAGCAGTTCTTC.

In this sample, this clonotype turned up many times. The rearrangement joins TRBV6-6 to TRBJ1-3, with a tentative D call TRBD1 (6 bases). The V end was cut by 2 bases, the J end by 1 base, with 9 bases between. The CDR3 has 15 residues. Per germline, CDR1 MNHNY and CDR2 SVGAGI (reference sequence). In nucleotides, the CDR3 is TGTGCCAGCAGTTACAGCAGGGGATCTGGAAACACCATATATTTT. Translating gives CASSYSRGSGNTIYF.

The chain links TRBV27 to TRBJ1-1, with D perhaps TRBD1 (5 bases). Trimming removed 8 bases from V and 4 bases from J, with 20 bases in between. This CDR3 has 15 amino acids. The germline V gene encodes CDR1 MNHEY and CDR2 SMNVEV (reference sequence). As DNA, the CDR3 is TGTGCCAGCCACAGAGGGGAGAGGCACGCCACTGAAGCTTTCTTT. This encodes CASHRGERHATEAFF.

The chain recombines TRBV19 with TRBJ1-1; D is unclear. Germline lookup yields CDR1 LNHDA and CDR2 SQIVND (reference sequence). This CDR3 contains 12 residues. The V end lost 9 bases, the J end lost 3 bases, and 11 bases lay between the germline ends. The CDR3 region has the DNA TGTGCCAGCAATCTCGACCACACTGAAGCTTTCTTT. Amino acid sequence: CASNLDHTEAFF.

The chain uses TRBV6-5 and TRBJ1-2, with a possible D match to TRBD1 (5 bases). The V and J ends lost 2 bases and 4 bases respectively, with 5 bases between them. CDR1 is MNHEY and CDR2 is SVGAGI in the germline V gene. CDR3 size: 12 residues. CDR3 sequence reads: CASSYGTYGYTF. The CDR3, as DNA: TGTGCCAGCAGTTACGGGACCTATGGCTACACCTTC.

Comments on this clonotype: Being one base from a much bigger clone, this may be a read error. This chain joins TRBV19 and TRBJ2-7; D assignment may be TRBD1 or TRBD2 (6 bases each). The CDR3 extends over 12 amino acids. The germline V gene has CDR1 LNHDA and CDR2 SQIVND (reference sequence). Here the CDR3 DNA reads TGTGCCAGTACCGACAGGAGGGGCGAGCTGTACTTC. Its protein product is CASTDRRGELYF.